The 7 T cell receptor beta chains presented below share a single source sample, sequenced in a study of blood T cell repertoires in COVID-19. Measured with immunoSEQ multiplex PCR; TCRdb has only the in-frame clones, and not every one. Here the sample spans over 200,000 clones, roughly 91% being singletons. The sequenced sample was PBMCs or T cells enriched from blood (not recorded which). Receptors were obtained from a man aged 40-50 years who had recovered from COVID-19.

V usage is TRBV4-1 and J usage is TRBJ2-5, with 15 nucleotides matching TRBD2. Losses at the gene ends were 1 base for V and 2 bases for J; bases not matched to a gene: 2. Per germline, CDR1 MGHRA and CDR2 YSYEKL. The CDR3 length is 17 residues. As DNA, the CDR3 is TGCGCCAGCAGCCAAGGGACTAGCGGGAGGGAACAAGAGACCCAGTACTTC. This sequence encodes CASSQGTSGREQETQYF.

The gene calls are TRBV11-2 and TRBJ2-7; 7 nucleotides agree with TRBD1. In germline, CDR1 is SGHAT, CDR2 FQNNGV. The junction had 8 bases not matched to a gene; V was cut back by 0 bases and J by 0 bases. This CDR3 spans 17 amino acids. In DNA, the CDR3 is TGTGCCAGCAGCTTAGATCTAGGGGACAGTCTCTCCTACGAGCAGTACTTC. Translation: CASSLDLGDSLSYEQYF.

V is TRBV19 and J is TRBJ1-4; 11 bases agree with TRBD1. CDR3 length: 15 amino acids. The germline gives CDR1 LNHDA, CDR2 SQIVND (reference sequence). After removal of 7 bases from V and 6 bases from J, the junction contained 7 bases not matched to a gene. CDR3 in DNA: TGTGCCAGTAAGGACAGGGGGCAAGAGGATGAAAAACTGTTTTTT. It encodes CASKDRGQEDEKLFF.

The chain is built from TRBV3-1 (or the pseudogene TRBV3-2) and TRBJ1-5; 11 bases fit TRBD1. Trimming removed 4 bases from V and 6 bases from J; junction bases left unmatched: 14. The CDR3 sequence is 18 residues long. CDR1 is LGHDT, CDR2 YNNKEL, per germline (reference sequence). This CDR3 is CASSPSGGQGARAQPQHF. DNA of the CDR3: TGTGCCAGCAGCCCGAGTGGTGGACAGGGGGCGCGCGCTCAGCCCCAGCATTTT.

The chain recombines TRBV2 with TRBJ2-1; TRBD2 matches 16 bases. With 5 bases clipped from V and 1 base from J, the junction kept 17 bases outside the gene matches. Per the germline V gene, CDR1 is SNHLY and CDR2 is FYNNEI. The CDR3 length is 22 residues. Here the CDR3 reads CASSPPIGTSGGGPISYNEQFF. For the CDR3, the DNA is TGTGCCAGCAGTCCTCCTATCGGGACTAGCGGGGGGGGCCCGATATCCTACAATGAGCAGTTCTTC.

The CDR3 loop is CASSIATAPNQPQHF. DNA for the CDR3: TGTGCCAGTAGTATAGCGACAGCACCTAATCAGCCCCAGCATTTT. The chain is built from TRBV19 and TRBJ1-5; D perhaps matches TRBD1 (5 bases). The CDR3 sequence is 15 residues long. The V end lost 1 base, the J end lost 4 bases, and 11 bases lay between the germline ends. Germline values: CDR1 LNHDA, CDR2 SQIVND (reference sequence).

The chain has TRBV27 and TRBJ1-1, with D perhaps TRBD1 (6 bases). The germline gives CDR1 MNHEY, CDR2 SMNVEV (reference sequence). Deletions cut 5 bases from V and 3 bases from J, with 13 bases between. The CDR3 length is 14 residues. For the CDR3, the DNA is TGTGCCAGCAGTCCACCTACAGGGTACACTGAAGCTTTCTTT. Its protein product is CASSPPTGYTEAFF.